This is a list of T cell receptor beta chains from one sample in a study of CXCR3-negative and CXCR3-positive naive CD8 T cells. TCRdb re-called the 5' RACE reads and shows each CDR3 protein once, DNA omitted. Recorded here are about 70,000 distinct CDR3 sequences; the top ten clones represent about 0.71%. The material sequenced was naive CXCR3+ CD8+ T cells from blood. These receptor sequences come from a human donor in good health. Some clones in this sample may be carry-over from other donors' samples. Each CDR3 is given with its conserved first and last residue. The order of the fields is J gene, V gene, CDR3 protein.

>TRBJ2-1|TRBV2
CASSETWDRGDNEQFF
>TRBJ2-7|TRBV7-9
CASSLATASYEQYF
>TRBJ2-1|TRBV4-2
CASSQERESYNEQFF
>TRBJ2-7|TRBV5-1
CASSWGQGASYEQYF
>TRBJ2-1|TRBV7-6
CASSSPHRPGGTREQFF
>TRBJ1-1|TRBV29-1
CSVEIYRVVTEAFF
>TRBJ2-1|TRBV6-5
CASSYVTAGEQFF
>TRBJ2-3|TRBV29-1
CSVDRGLSDTQYF
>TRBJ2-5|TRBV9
CASSGVGGTYETQYF
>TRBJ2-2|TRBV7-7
CASSLNPGAGDMQGTGELFF
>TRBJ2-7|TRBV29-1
CSVEGGRSYEQYF
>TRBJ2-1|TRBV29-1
CSVESGTGIFNEQFF
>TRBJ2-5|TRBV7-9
CASRDQETQYF
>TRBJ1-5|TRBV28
CASSFPSRSGRNQPQHF
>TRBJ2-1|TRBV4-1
CASSQVSTYNEQFF
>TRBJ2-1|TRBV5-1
CASVGQGYNEQFF
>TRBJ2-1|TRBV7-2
CASSPGTSGGGTYNEQFF
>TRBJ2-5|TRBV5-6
CASSWPPEVKETQYF
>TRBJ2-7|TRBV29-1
CSVEDRGRPYEQYF
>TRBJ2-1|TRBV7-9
CASSLRWDTYNEQFF
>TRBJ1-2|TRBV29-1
CSVELWTPANYGYTF
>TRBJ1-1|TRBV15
CATSRGMAGNTEAFF
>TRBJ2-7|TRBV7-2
CASSLGDSGGFSDYEQYF
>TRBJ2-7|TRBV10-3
CAISGSNEQYF